This TCR beta chain appears in the sequencing data of a study of beta chain features in type 1 diabetes. This CDR3 spans 15 amino acids. In germline, CDR1 is SEHNR, CDR2 FQNEAQ (reference sequence). The germline V and J ends were trimmed by 5 bases and 5 bases, with 18 bases remaining between them. Overall study results and limits: There was a possibility that cDNA sequencing over-represented cells with high TCR expression. Healthy donors had naive, central memory and Treg TCRB repertoires that appeared less similar than those seen among patients. Among patients with Type 1 diabetes, TCRB CDR3s were moderately but significantly shorter in every one of the four CD4+ subsets.

This clone turned up a few times. Its cognate antigen is unknown. Expressed TCRB transcripts were sequenced because the isolated RNA had all been reverse transcribed beforehand. The method was immunoSEQ multiplex PCR; TCRdb's version includes in-frame clones alone and lacks a portion of them. This table has 130,000 to 150,000 clones, about 13% appearing once. The chain joins TRBV7-9 to TRBJ1-2, with D possibly being TRBD1 (6 bases). The TCR comes from a man between 18 and 35 years old with type 1 diabetes. The sample taken for sequencing was central memory CD4+ T cells from blood. This chain's CDR3 is CASSPGLGGLYGYTF. The CDR3 DNA is TGTGCCAGCAGCCCGGGGCTCGGGGGCTTATATGGCTACACCTTC.